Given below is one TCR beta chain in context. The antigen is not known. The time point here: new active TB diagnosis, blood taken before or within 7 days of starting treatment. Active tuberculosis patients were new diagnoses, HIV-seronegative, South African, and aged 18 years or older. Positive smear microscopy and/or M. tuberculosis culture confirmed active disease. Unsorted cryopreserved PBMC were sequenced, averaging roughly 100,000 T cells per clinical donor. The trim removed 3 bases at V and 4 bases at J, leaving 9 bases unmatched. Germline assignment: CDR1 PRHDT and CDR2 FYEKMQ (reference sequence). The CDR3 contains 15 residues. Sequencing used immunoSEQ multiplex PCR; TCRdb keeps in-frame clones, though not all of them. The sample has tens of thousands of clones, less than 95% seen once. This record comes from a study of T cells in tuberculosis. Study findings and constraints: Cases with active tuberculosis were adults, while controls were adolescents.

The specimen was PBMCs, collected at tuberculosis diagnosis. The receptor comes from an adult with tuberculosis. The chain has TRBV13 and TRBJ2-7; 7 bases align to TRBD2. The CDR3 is CASSFKGGGNYEQYF. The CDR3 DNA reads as TGTGCCAGCAGCTTCAAGGGCGGGGGTAATTACGAGCAGTACTTC.